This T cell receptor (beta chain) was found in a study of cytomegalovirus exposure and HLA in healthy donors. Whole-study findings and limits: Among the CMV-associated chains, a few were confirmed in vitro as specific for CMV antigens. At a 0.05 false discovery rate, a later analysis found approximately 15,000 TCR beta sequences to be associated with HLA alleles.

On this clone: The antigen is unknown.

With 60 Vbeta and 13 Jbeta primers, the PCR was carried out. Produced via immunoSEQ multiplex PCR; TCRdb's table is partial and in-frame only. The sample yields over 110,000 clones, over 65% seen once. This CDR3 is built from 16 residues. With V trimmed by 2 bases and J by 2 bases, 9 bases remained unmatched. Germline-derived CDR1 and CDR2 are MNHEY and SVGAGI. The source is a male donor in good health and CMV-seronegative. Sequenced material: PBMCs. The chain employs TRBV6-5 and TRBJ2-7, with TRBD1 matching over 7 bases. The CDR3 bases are TGTGCCAGCAGTTACGGTCCCCGACAGGGACCCTACGAGCAGTACTTC. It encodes CASSYGPRQGPYEQYF.